This TCR beta chain was recorded in a study of blood T cells in healthy people across ages. It was with a sample-barcoded 5' primer and a J-beta primer mix that a second PCR of about 6 to 12 cycles was run. TCRdb called the 5' RACE reads again in MiXCR, with one record for every CDR3 protein. The sample gives hundreds of thousands of distinct CDR3 sequences, about 43% of which show up once; about 32% is in the top ten. J was trimmed by 8 bases and V by 3 bases; bases with no gene match: 16. There are 17 residues in the CDR3. CDR1 is SGHRS and CDR2 is YFSETQ in the germline V gene. The V gene is TRBV5-1, the J gene TRBJ2-1; 8 bases fit TRBD1. Sequenced: blood. The clonotype was recovered from a man aged 80 or over in good health. The chain's CDR3 is CASSSSSRGLSSDEQFF. In DNA form, the CDR3 reads TGCGCCAGCAGCTCAAGTAGCAGGGGGCTCTCCTCGGATGAGCAGTTCTTC. Drawing the rest from reference TRBV5-1 and TRBJ2-1, the complete variable domain is KAGVTQTPRYLIKTRGQQVTLSCSPISGHRSVSWYQQTPGQGLQFLFEYFSETQRNKGNFPGRFSGRQFSNSRSEMNVSTLELGDSALYLCASSSSSRGLSSDEQFFGPGTRLTVL.